Listed here is a single T cell receptor (beta chain). The antigen is unknown. Pooling was applied to second doses at about 4 or about 12 weeks. This sample is drawn from a study of T cell responses to AZD1222 COVID-19 vaccine. Produced via immunoSEQ multiplex PCR; TCRdb's table is partial and in-frame only. Here the sample spans 95,000 to 110,000 clones, under 95% being singletons. Study-wide points: It should be noted that donors were predominantly white British and more often female, and clonal diversity was possibly underestimated. Spike was spanned by vaccine-associated CD4 TCRs, which were dominant at 160-218 and 743-854.

V was pared by 1 base and J by 3 bases, with 12 bases between. Germline V gives CDR1 SGHDT, CDR2 YYEEEE. The CDR3 extends over 15 amino acids. The TCR originated in an adult who received the AZD1222 COVID-19 vaccine. Specimen: peripheral blood, collected 28 days after the second AZD1222 dose. The genes are TRBV5-6 and TRBJ2-3, with no clear D. The CDR3 protein is CASSLPGLRTDTQYF. DNA for the CDR3: TGTGCCAGCAGCTTGCCAGGTTTGAGGACAGATACGCAGTATTTT.